This T cell receptor (beta chain) was recorded in a study of PD-1 blockade in classical Hodgkin lymphoma. In every patient, relapse followed autologous stem cell transplantation, while exposure to brentuximab vedotin differed. The V gene end was trimmed by 2 bases and the J gene end by 5 bases; junction bases not matched to a gene: 9. The length of the CDR3 is 16 residues. In germline, CDR1 is KGHSH, CDR2 LQKENI. Libraries were prepared by immunoSEQ multiplex PCR; TCRdb keeps only in-frame clonotypes and omits some of them. The table shows under 100,000 clones, with over 80% occurring only once. This rearrangement joins TRBV18 to TRBJ2-5, with 9 bases identical to TRBD2. The receptor comes from a human donor with classical Hodgkin lymphoma. The sequencing used peripheral blood mononuclear cells (PBMCs), collected at baseline. The CDR3 protein is CASSPFAGGPGETQYF. In DNA form, the CDR3 reads TGTGCCAGCTCACCATTCGCGGGAGGGCCGGGGGAGACCCAGTACTTC.